The 32 T cell receptor beta chains below all came from one sample that was sequenced in a study of Tregs in tolerant kidney transplant recipients. The protocol was immunoSEQ multiplex PCR, while the TCRdb copy is restricted to in-frame clones and leaves out a portion. The table shows around 50,000 clones, with approximately 82% occurring only once. Source material: CD4+ T cells from blood. All receptors derive from a human donor in good health.

The chain employs TRBV6-5 and TRBJ2-7; 10 bases align to TRBD2. This CDR3 spans 15 amino acids. Trimming cost V 5 bases and J 2 bases; bases outside gene matches: 6. Germline V gene data show CDR1 as MNHEY and CDR2 as SVGAGI. CDR3 residues: CASSLLAGDPYEQYF. Written as DNA, the CDR3 is TGTGCCAGCAGTCTCCTAGCGGGAGATCCCTACGAGCAGTACTTC.

The V call is TRBV11-2, the J call TRBJ2-3; 9 nucleotides match TRBD2. This CDR3 has 13 amino acids. V lost 5 bases to trimming and J lost 8 bases; unmatched junction nucleotides: 5. Looked up from germline, CDR1 is SGHAT and CDR2 is FQNNGV. CDR3 residues: CASSATSGPTQYF. CDR3 bases: TGTGCCAGCAGCGCGACTAGCGGACCTACGCAGTATTTT.

This sequence joins TRBV25-1 and TRBJ1-1; D remains ambiguous. V shed 5 bases and J shed 0 bases, with 7 bases lying between them. The length of the CDR3 is 13 residues. CDR1 is MGHDK and CDR2 is SYGVNS in the germline V gene. CDR3 loop: CASSHTMNTEAFF. The CDR3 DNA sequence: TGTGCCAGCAGTCATACAATGAACACTGAAGCTTTCTTT.

The gene calls are TRBV4-3 and TRBJ1-6, with D unclear. Trimming stripped 1 base from V and 14 bases from J, with 15 bases between. The germline gives CDR1 LGHNA, CDR2 YSLEER. This CDR3 has 14 residues. The CDR3 DNA sequence: TGCGCCAGCAGCCAAGGGCCGGCAGTGGGGTCCCTCCACTTT. This encodes CASSQGPAVGSLHF.

This chain joins TRBV14 and TRBJ2-1; 11 positions agree with TRBD2. Trimming at V came to 2 bases and at J to 9 bases, leaving 6 bases not matched to a gene. This CDR3 has 15 amino acids. CDR1 is SGHDN and CDR2 is FVKESK in the germline V gene. This chain's CDR3 is CASSQLLAGVAEQFF. The CDR3 DNA follows: TGTGCCAGCAGCCAACTACTAGCGGGGGTGGCTGAGCAGTTCTTC.

The rearrangement uses TRBV19 and TRBJ1-5, with D uncertain. CDR3 length equals 12 residues. Trimming shortened V by 7 bases and J by 4 bases, and 8 bases separated the two germline ends. CDR1 is LNHDA, CDR2 SQIVND, per germline (reference sequence). The CDR3 loop is CASKTGNQPQHF. DNA of the CDR3: TGTGCCAGTAAAACGGGGAATCAGCCCCAGCATTTT.

This chain connects TRBV5-8 to TRBJ1-4; 7 nucleotides match TRBD1. Trimming cost V 4 bases and J 3 bases; bases outside gene matches: 3. This CDR3 is 14 amino acids long. Germline V gene lookup returns CDR1 SGHTS and CDR2 YDEGEE. CDR3 sequence (DNA): TGTGCCAGCAGCCCCGGGACAGCTAATGAAAAACTGTTTTTT. Its protein product is CASSPGTANEKLFF.

V gene TRBV18 combines with J gene TRBJ1-4; 8 bases align to TRBD1. Germline V lookup: CDR1 KGHSH, CDR2 LQKENI. The ends lost 6 bases at V and 8 bases at J; junction bases unmatched: 17. The CDR3 consists of 17 residues. The CDR3 DNA reads as TGTGCCAGCTCCTTCACCGTTGCGACAGGGGTAGAAGAAAAACTGTTTTTT. The encoded protein is CASSFTVATGVEEKLFF.

This clone appeared a single time. This chain connects TRBV4-1 to TRBJ1-4, with D perhaps matching TRBD1 (5 bases). Trimming took off 0 bases at V and 5 bases at J, with 13 bases between the two ends. The CDR3 has 16 residues. Germline V gives CDR1 MGHRA, CDR2 YSYEKL. CDR3 sequence: CASSQEMQGVNEKLFF. In DNA form, the CDR3 reads TGCGCCAGCAGCCAAGAGATGCAGGGTGTAAATGAAAAACTGTTTTTT.

The table lists this clone with a few counts. This rearrangement joins TRBV9 to TRBJ2-7, with D tentatively TRBD2 (5 bases). Germline V gives CDR1 SGDLS, CDR2 YYNGEE. This CDR3 has 13 amino acids. The V and J ends lost 3 bases and 5 bases respectively, with 12 bases between them. CDR3 DNA sequence: TGTGCCAGCAGCGCCTCCGGGGTTGACGAGCAGTACTTC. Residues: CASSASGVDEQYF.

The V call is TRBV9, the J call TRBJ2-3; D possibly corresponds to TRBD1 (6 bases). Germline CDR1 is SGDLS and CDR2 is YYNGEE. The V end lost 4 bases, the J end lost 3 bases, and 9 bases lay between the germline ends. The CDR3 has 13 residues. CDR3: CASSQGPTDTQYF. CDR3 nucleotides: TGTGCCAGCAGCCAGGGGCCAACAGATACGCAGTATTTT.

The rearrangement links TRBV29-1 to TRBJ2-7, with 7 bases matching TRBD1. Germline V gene lookup returns CDR1 SQVTM and CDR2 ANQGSEA. Trimming removed 5 bases from V and 1 base from J; junction bases left unmatched: 5. The CDR3 extends over 13 amino acids. The CDR3 is CSVKTGVSYEQYF. The CDR3 nucleotides are TGCAGCGTTAAAACAGGGGTGTCCTACGAGCAGTACTTC.

The V and J genes are TRBV7-8 and TRBJ2-3; TRBD1 or TRBD2 may be the D gene (6 bases each). The CDR3 is 17 residues long. CDR1 SGHVS and CDR2 FQNEAQ come from the germline V gene. Trimming cost V 3 bases and J 1 base, with 17 bases left between them. The DNA of the CDR3 is TGTGCCAGCAGCTTGCTTGGGGGGCCGGGCGGCACAGATACGCAGTATTTT. Its translation: CASSLLGGPGGTDTQYF.

The CDR3 region has the DNA TGTGCCAGTAGTATAGCCACTGGGCCCTATGGCTACACCTTC. It specifies CASSIATGPYGYTF. The chain recombines TRBV19 with TRBJ1-2; no firm D call. The CDR3 length is 14 residues. Germline V gene sequence: CDR1 LNHDA, CDR2 SQIVND (reference sequence). V was trimmed by 1 base and J by 4 bases, leaving 10 bases between them.

The V and J genes are TRBV7-2 and TRBJ2-1; possible D gene TRBD1, 6 bases. This CDR3 contains 13 residues. Germline V gene data show CDR1 as SGHTA and CDR2 as FQGNSA. V was clipped by 4 bases and J by 4 bases, with 8 bases between them. The CDR3 spells CASSSDRYNEQFF. DNA of the CDR3: TGTGCCAGCAGCTCGGACAGATACAATGAGCAGTTCTTC.

The chain recombines TRBV7-9 with TRBJ2-5; TRBD2 matches at 14 bases. V was pared by 5 bases and J by 5 bases, with 7 bases of the junction left unmatched. Germline assignment: CDR1 SEHNR and CDR2 FQNEAQ (reference sequence). CDR3 length: 16 amino acids. DNA of the CDR3: TGTGCCAGCAGCCCGCTGACTAGCGGGGGGGCTGAGACCCAGTACTTC. This sequence encodes CASSPLTSGGAETQYF.

The chain couples TRBV9 to TRBJ2-2, with 7 nucleotides matching TRBD2. The V and J ends lost 3 bases and 5 bases, in that order; junction bases with no gene match: 7. The length of the CDR3 is 15 residues. In germline, CDR1 is SGDLS, CDR2 YYNGEE. CDR3 DNA: TGTGCCAGCAGCGAGCGCGGGAGAGGTACCGGGGAGCTGTTTTTT. As protein: CASSERGRGTGELFF. Variable domain in full (rest from reference TRBV9 and TRBJ2-2): DSGVTQTPKHLITATGQRVTLRCSPRSGDLSVYWYQQSLDQGLQFLIQYYNGEERAKGNILERFSAQQFPDLHSELNLSSLELGDSALYFCASSERGRGTGELFFGEGSRLTVL.

The chain is built from TRBV7-8 and TRBJ2-2, with 10 bases lining up with TRBD1. From germline, CDR1 is SGHVS and CDR2 FQNEAQ. Unmatched junction bases numbered 7, after V lost 5 bases and J lost 4 bases. The CDR3 totals 16 residues. The CDR3 is CASSNRDRGSTGELFF. The DNA for the CDR3 is TGTGCCAGCAGCAACCGGGACAGGGGATCCACCGGGGAGCTGTTTTTT.

This chain uses TRBV19 with TRBJ2-5, with 10 positions matching TRBD2. CDR3 size: 17 residues. V shed 1 base, J shed 5 bases, and the junction held 10 bases outside the gene matches. Per the germline V gene, CDR1 is LNHDA and CDR2 is SQIVND (reference sequence). This CDR3 reads CASSIAPLAGLGETQYF. CDR3 nucleotides: TGTGCCAGTAGTATAGCCCCACTAGCGGGGTTGGGGGAGACCCAGTACTTC.

The chain joins TRBV7-2 to TRBJ1-1, with D maybe TRBD1 (6 bases). The CDR3 spans 15 residues. Germline CDR1 SGHTA, CDR2 FQGNSA. V was clipped by 6 bases and J by 13 bases, with 27 bases between them. The CDR3 spells CASSQGSGDGREVFF. The CDR3 nucleotides are TGTGCCAGCAGTCAGGGGAGCGGGGACGGGAGGGAGGTTTTCTTT. Variable domain in full (rest from reference TRBV7-2 and TRBJ1-1): GAGVSQSPSNKVTEKGKDVELRCDPISGHTALYWYRQSLGQGLEFLIYFQGNSAPDKSGLPSDRFSAERTGGSVSTLTIQRTQQEDSAVYLCASSQGSGDGREVFFGQGTRLTVV.

V and J are TRBV6-1 and TRBJ1-1; D gene ambiguous. Trimming removed 1 base from V and 0 bases from J, with 9 bases in between. The CDR3 runs to 15 residues. The germline CDR1 and CDR2 sequences are MNHNS and SASEGT. The CDR3, as DNA: TGTGCCAGCAGTGAAGTTGTAGGACTGAACACTGAAGCTTTCTTT. Translating it yields CASSEVVGLNTEAFF.

The chain employs TRBV4-2 and TRBJ2-1; D not certain. The CDR3 loop spans 14 amino acids. The V end lost 0 bases, the J end lost 7 bases, and 10 bases lay between the germline ends. CDR1 and CDR2 (germline): LGHNA, YNFKEQ. This chain's CDR3 is CASSQDGSINEQFF. In nucleotides, the CDR3 is TGTGCCAGCAGCCAAGATGGGTCCATAAATGAGCAGTTCTTC.

In this sample, this clone turned up once. The chain couples TRBV7-8 to TRBJ2-5; possible D gene TRBD1, 6 bases. The germline gives CDR1 SGHVS, CDR2 FQNEAQ. The CDR3 consists of 14 residues. V lost 3 bases and J lost 2, with 10 bases in between. Here the CDR3 DNA reads TGTGCCAGCAGCTTCCAGACAGGTCAAGAGACCCAGTACTTC. This sequence encodes CASSFQTGQETQYF.

This rearrangement joins TRBV7-2 to TRBJ2-2; no clear D. V lost 2 bases and J 3 bases, leaving 4 bases between the germline ends. Germline assignment: CDR1 SGHTA and CDR2 FQGNSA. There are 13 residues in the CDR3. The CDR3: CASSLFDTGELFF. CDR3 sequence (DNA): TGTGCCAGCAGCTTATTTGACACCGGGGAGCTGTTTTTT. Drawing the rest from reference TRBV7-2 and TRBJ2-2, the complete variable domain is GAGVSQSPSNKVTEKGKDVELRCDPISGHTALYWYRQSLGQGLEFLIYFQGNSAPDKSGLPSDRFSAERTGGSVSTLTIQRTQQEDSAVYLCASSLFDTGELFFGEGSRLTVL.

This chain uses TRBV9 with TRBJ1-3; D gene unclear. The ends were cut back, 0 bases at V and 2 bases at J, with 9 bases in the middle. CDR3 length: 15 amino acids. CDR1 SGDLS and CDR2 YYNGEE come from the germline V gene. CDR3 amino acids: CASSVGLEPGNTIYF. The CDR3 bases are TGTGCCAGCAGCGTAGGGCTTGAACCTGGAAACACCATATATTTT.

The chain couples TRBV7-9 to TRBJ2-7; TRBD2 aligns across 13 bases. The CDR3 loop spans 16 amino acids. With V trimmed by 4 bases and J by 5 bases, 8 bases remained unmatched. The V gene's germline CDR1 is SEHNR and CDR2 FQNEAQ (reference sequence). The CDR3 DNA follows: TGTGCCAGCAGCTCCGGACTAGCGGGAGAGACGGACGAGCAGTACTTC. Amino acid sequence: CASSSGLAGETDEQYF.

This chain connects TRBV18 to TRBJ1-2; D is undetermined. Germline loops: CDR1 KGHSH, CDR2 LQKENI. This CDR3 has 13 residues. V dropped 2 bases and J dropped 4 bases, with 8 bases sitting between them. CDR3 residues: CASSPGSRYGYTF. CDR3 DNA sequence: TGTGCCAGCTCACCAGGGAGTCGCTATGGCTACACCTTC.

V and J are TRBV6-5 and TRBJ2-7, with 7 bases fitting TRBD2. Germline V CDR1 and CDR2: MNHEY, SVGAGI. The J segment lost 7 bases and the V segment lost 6 bases, leaving 9 bases of the junction unmatched. This CDR3 is built from 13 residues. The CDR3 protein is CASSPGPRGEQYF. The CDR3 coding sequence is TGTGCCAGCAGCCCCGGTCCGCGGGGGGAGCAGTACTTC.

V is TRBV7-8 and J is TRBJ2-5; TRBD1 aligns across 7 bases. The CDR3 is 14 residues long. CDR1 is SGHVS and CDR2 is FQNEAQ in the germline V gene. Trimming took 5 bases from V and 3 from J; bases not matched to a gene: 6. CDR3 sequence: CASSRYRGEETQYF. In DNA, the CDR3 is TGTGCCAGCAGCCGATACAGGGGTGAAGAGACCCAGTACTTC. Complete variable domain (other parts from reference TRBV7-8 and TRBJ2-5): GAGVSQSPRYKVAKRGQDVALRCDPISGHVSLFWYQQALGQGPEFLTYFQNEAQLDKSGLPSDRFFAERPEGSVSTLKIQRTQQEDSAVYLCASSRYRGEETQYFGPGTRLLVL.

The rearrangement uses TRBV19 and TRBJ2-1, with a tentative D call TRBD1 (5 bases). In germline, CDR1 is LNHDA, CDR2 SQIVND (reference sequence). The CDR3 is 15 amino acids. Trimming stripped 2 bases from V and 2 bases from J, with 10 bases between. The CDR3 coding sequence is TGTGCCAGTAGTATATGGGCCAGGGCCTACAATGAGCAGTTCTTC. Amino acids: CASSIWARAYNEQFF. Supplemented by reference TRBV19 and TRBJ2-1, the full variable domain reads DGGITQSPKYLFRKEGQNVTLSCEQNLNHDAMYWYRQDPGQGLRLIYYSQIVNDFQKGDIAEGYSVSREKKESFPLTVTSAQKNPTAFYLCASSIWARAYNEQFFGPGTRLTVL.

The V call is TRBV25-1, the J call TRBJ2-2; D remains ambiguous. The CDR3 runs to 12 residues. Per the germline V gene, CDR1 is MGHDK and CDR2 is SYGVNS. V was clipped by 7 bases and J by 6 bases, with 9 bases between them. This CDR3 is CASTKVPGELFF. Written as DNA, the CDR3 is TGTGCCAGCACGAAGGTTCCCGGGGAGCTGTTTTTT. The full variable domain, its missing parts supplied by reference TRBV25-1 and TRBJ2-2, is EADIYQTPRYLVIGTGKKITLECSQTMGHDKMYWYQQDPGMELHLIHYSYGVNSTEKGDLSSESTVSRIRTEHFPLTLESARPSHTSQYLCASTKVPGELFFGEGSRLTVL.

The rearrangement joins TRBV7-6 to TRBJ1-6; unclear D gene. The length of the CDR3 is 15 residues. V lost 3 bases and J 9 bases, leaving 15 bases between the germline ends. Germline V gene data show CDR1 as SGHVS and CDR2 as FNYEAQ. The CDR3 coding sequence is TGTGCCAGCAGCTTTACGCGGGTTGGTGTTTCACCCCTCCACTTT. Protein sequence: CASSFTRVGVSPLHF.